The rows below give T cell receptor beta chains drawn from one sample of a study of OX40 agonist ivuxolimab in advanced cancers. TCRdb's copy holds only in-frame clones and misses some; the assay was immunoSEQ multiplex PCR. Of some 74,000 clones in the sample, around 86% were seen once. Sequencing was performed on CD4+ or CD8+ T cells sorted from blood, taken in a trial of the OX40 agonist ivuxolimab. The source of these receptors is an adult with an advanced solid tumor such as melanoma, head and neck, liver or kidney cancer. The CDR3 runs from the conserved cysteine through the conserved F or W. Each record gives: clone size, V gene, D gene, J gene, CDR3 DNA, CDR3 protein. A D gene is named only where the DNA matches it firmly. Only part of the rows carry a size: once, few, many, or a class if the clone is expanded.

>NA|TRBV6-6|NA|TRBJ2-4
TGTGCCAGCAGTACCAGGGTACAGAGAAACATTCAGTACTTC
CASSTRVQRNIQYF
>few|TRBV7-9|NA|TRBJ1-1
TGTGCCAGCAGCCTCGATCCGAACACTGAAGCTTTCTTT
CASSLDPNTEAFF
>NA|TRBV29-1|TRBD1|TRBJ1-3
TGCAGCGTCTTGACAGGGGGACCTGGAAACACCATATATTTT
CSVLTGGPGNTIYF
>few|TRBV2|TRBD1|TRBJ1-1
TGTGCCAGGCGACAGGGGATGAACACTGAAGCTTTCTTT
CARRQGMNTEAFF
>NA|TRBV7-9|TRBD2|TRBJ2-3
TGTGCCAGCAGCTTTGCCAGGGCTAGCGGGGGCACAGATACGCAGTATTTT
CASSFARASGGTDTQYF
>once|TRBV18|NA|TRBJ1-1
TGTGCCAGCTCCCTTGGACCTTCCCTACAGAACACTGAAGCTTTCTTT
CASSLGPSLQNTEAFF
>NA|TRBV9|NA|TRBJ2-2
TGTGCCAGCAGCGTAGCTACCAGGGCCACCGGGGAGCTGTTTTTT
CASSVATRATGELFF
>NA|TRBV5-6|TRBD1|TRBJ2-3
TGTGCCAGCAGCAGGGGGACAGGAGGCACAGATACGCAGTATTTT
CASSRGTGGTDTQYF
>NA|TRBV28|TRBD1|TRBJ1-2
TGTGCCAGCAGTCCCCGGGACAGGGGCCTCAAAGGCTACACCTTC
CASSPRDRGLKGYTF
>NA|TRBV28|NA|TRBJ2-3
TGTGCCAGCAGTTTCGCCCTGAACACAGATACGCAGTATTTT
CASSFALNTDTQYF
>NA|TRBV29-1|NA|TRBJ1-5
TGCAGCGTTGAAGGGGACTCACGTTCTAATAGCAATCAGCCCCAGCATTTT
CSVEGDSRSNSNQPQHF
>once|TRBV11-2|TRBD2|TRBJ2-3
TGTGCCAGCAGCTTAGATCCTATAGCGGGGGGCCCAAGAACAGATACGCAGTATTTT
CASSLDPIAGGPRTDTQYF
>NA|TRBV9|NA|TRBJ2-3
TGTGCCAGCAGCGCCCAGCCCGCTTCGAGTACGCAGTATTTT
CASSAQPASSTQYF
>NA|TRBV11-2|NA|TRBJ1-4
TGTGCCAGCAGCTTTGGTCTTACAGGGAAGGAAAAACTGTTTTTT
CASSFGLTGKEKLFF
>NA|TRBV18|NA|TRBJ1-1
TGTGCCAGCTCAACGAGAGGGGACACTGAAGCTTTCTTT
CASSTRGDTEAFF
>NA|TRBV18|TRBD1|TRBJ2-7
TGTGCCAGCTCACCCCAGTTTATGGGACAGCACTACGAGCAGTACTTC
CASSPQFMGQHYEQYF
>NA|TRBV6-1|NA|TRBJ1-1
TGTGCCAGCAGTGAAGCGTCGACGGCGTACACTGAAGCTTTCTTT
CASSEASTAYTEAFF
>NA|TRBV7-2|NA|TRBJ2-3
TGTGCCAGCAGCCTGATTTCTAGGGCAGATACGCAGTATTTT
CASSLISRADTQYF
>NA|TRBV7-2|NA|TRBJ2-7
TGTGCCAGCAGCTTAGGCTTAGCCGGGGGCCAGATAACCTACGAGCAGTACTTC
CASSLGLAGGQITYEQYF
>NA|TRBV5-6|NA|TRBJ2-2
TGTGCCAGCAGCCCCCCCGGGACTTTGAACACCGGGGAGCTGTTTTTT
CASSPPGTLNTGELFF
>few|TRBV10-3|NA|TRBJ1-1
TGTGCCATCAGTGACAGGGAAAAAGCTTTCTTT
CAISDREKAFF
>NA|TRBV11-2|TRBD1|TRBJ2-5
TGTGCCAGCAGCTCCAGGGGGCTCGCGGGAGAGACCCAGTACTTC
CASSSRGLAGETQYF
>NA|TRBV7-2|NA|TRBJ1-2
TGTGCCAGCAGCTCCAGCCGAAGGGTTTGGGGCTACACCTTC
CASSSSRRVWGYTF
>NA|TRBV5-6|NA|TRBJ1-4
TGTGCCAGCAGCCTGGTCAGGGAAGTTAATGAAAAACTGTTTTTT
CASSLVREVNEKLFF
>few|TRBV5-1|TRBD2|TRBJ2-3
TGCGCCAGCAGCTCTCTGACTAGCGGAAACACAGATACGCAGTATTTT
CASSSLTSGNTDTQYF
>NA|TRBV11-2|TRBD1|TRBJ1-5
TGTGCCAGCAGCTTAGGGACAGGTCATCCCCAGCATTTT
CASSLGTGHPQHF
>NA|TRBV6-1|NA|TRBJ2-7
TGTGCCAGCAATAGGGAGATCACCTACGAGCAGTACTTC
CASNREITYEQYF